These T cell receptor beta chains were read from a single sample in a study of cytomegalovirus exposure and HLA in healthy donors. The protocol was immunoSEQ multiplex PCR, while the TCRdb copy is restricted to in-frame clones and leaves out a portion. The table records roughly 100,000 clones, around 79% of them present only once. Sequenced input: PBMCs. The receptors stem from a man aged 60 to 69 in good health and CMV-seronegative. Both conserved end residues are part of each CDR3. The D gene is left open where the match is weak. Some rows have no size entry. The others give once, few or many, or a class for an expanded clone.

d_call,j_call,clone_size,v_call,cdr3_nt,cdr3_aa
TRBD2,TRBJ2-6,NA,TRBV19,TGTGCCAGTAGTATTGAGACTAGCGGAACCCGGGCCAACGTCCTGACTTTC,CASSIETSGTRANVLTF
NA,TRBJ1-2,NA,TRBV6-6,TGTGCCAGCAGTTACTCTAGGGAGGGAGGCTACACCTTC,CASSYSREGGYTF
TRBD1,TRBJ1-2,NA,TRBV19,TGTGCCACTGGGCTACGGGACAGGGATGGCTACACCTTC,CATGLRDRDGYTF
TRBD2,TRBJ2-5,NA,TRBV5-4,TGTGCCAGCAGCCCCGGGGCTAGCGGGGGCCAAGAGACCCAGTACTTC,CASSPGASGGQETQYF
NA,TRBJ1-4,NA,TRBV4-2,TGTGCCAGCAGCCAACTGGGAGCAACTAATGAAAAACTGTTTTTT,CASSQLGATNEKLFF
TRBD1,TRBJ1-5,NA,TRBV10-3,TGTGCCATCAGCATGTCAGGGGGGTCCCAGCCCCAGCATTTT,CAISMSGGSQPQHF
NA,TRBJ2-3,few,TRBV10-3,TGTGCCATCAGTAGACTAGAGTCAACAGATACGCAGTATTTT,CAISRLESTDTQYF
TRBD1,TRBJ2-7,NA,TRBV7-2,TGTGCCAGCAGCTCAAGACAGGGTGTCGAGCAGTACTTC,CASSSRQGVEQYF
NA,TRBJ1-1,NA,TRBV4-3,TGCGCCAGCAGCCAAGAGGAGGGGAACAGCGCTTTCTTT,CASSQEEGNSAFF
NA,TRBJ2-2,NA,TRBV7-3,TGTGCCAGCAGCCCAACCCCCGGGAGTCCTCCCGGGGAGCTGTTTTTT,CASSPTPGSPPGELFF
NA,TRBJ1-3,NA,TRBV9,TGTGCCAGCAGCGTAGCTGTAGCCTCTGGAAACACCATATATTTT,CASSVAVASGNTIYF
TRBD1,TRBJ2-1,NA,TRBV2,TGTGCCAGCAGTGGAGGGGGACAGGGGGCTTACAATGAGCAGTTCTTC,CASSGGGQGAYNEQFF
NA,TRBJ1-2,NA,TRBV6-5,TGTGCCAGCAGTTACTCGAAACAGAAATATGGCTACACCTTC,CASSYSKQKYGYTF
NA,TRBJ2-2,NA,TRBV28,TGTGCCAGCAGTACCCCCGGCACCGGGGAGCTGTTTTTT,CASSTPGTGELFF
NA,TRBJ2-1,NA,TRBV5-4,TGTGCCAGCAGCTTGCCCCGGGGGGCTTACAATGAGCAGTTCTTC,CASSLPRGAYNEQFF
TRBD1,TRBJ2-1,NA,TRBV5-1,TGCGCCAGCAGCTTGAGGACAGGGGAAGGTGAGCAGTTCTTC,CASSLRTGEGEQFF
NA,TRBJ2-3,NA,TRBV7-9,TGTGCCAGCAGCTTATGGGGAGGGGGGGAACTCACAGATACGCAGTATTTT,CASSLWGGGELTDTQYF
NA,TRBJ1-6,NA,TRBV7-2,TGTGCCAGCAGCTTAACAAATTCACCCCTCCACTTT,CASSLTNSPLHF
NA,TRBJ2-4,few,TRBV18,TGTGCCAGCTCACCAGTCTCAACAGGGACCTGGGGCAAAAACATTCAGTACTTC,CASSPVSTGTWGKNIQYF
NA,TRBJ2-2,NA,TRBV9,TGTGCCAGCAGCGTAAACACGGGACTCATCGAATATACCGGGGAGCTGTTTTTT,CASSVNTGLIEYTGELFF
TRBD1,TRBJ1-3,NA,TRBV7-2,TGTGCCAGCAGCTACCAACCGGGACAGGGGGTCGGAAACACCATATATTTT,CASSYQPGQGVGNTIYF
TRBD2,TRBJ2-3,once,TRBV28,TGTGCCAGCAGTCGGGGACTAGCGTCAGATACGCAGTATTTT,CASSRGLASDTQYF
NA,TRBJ2-3,NA,TRBV4-3,TGCGCCAGCAGCCAAGGAGCGGACACAGATACGCAGTATTTT,CASSQGADTDTQYF
NA,TRBJ1-2,NA,TRBV2,TGTGCCAGCAGTGCTCGGGATCTTGTTGGCTACACCTTC,CASSARDLVGYTF
NA,TRBJ1-1,NA,TRBV7-9,TGTGCCAGCAGCCTGGAGGCGGGGTACACTGAAGCTTTCTTT,CASSLEAGYTEAFF
TRBD1,TRBJ2-7,NA,TRBV30,TGTGCCTGGGGGGGACAGGGATTCAGCTCCTACGAGCAGTACTTC,CAWGGQGFSSYEQYF
NA,TRBJ1-1,NA,TRBV12-1,TGTGCCAGCAGCTTAACCCCCGGGAAATATATGAACACTGAAGCTTTCTTT,CASSLTPGKYMNTEAFF
TRBD1,TRBJ1-6,NA,TRBV2,TGTGCCAGCAGAATACAGGGGGTAGGGATTTCACCCCTCCACTTT,CASRIQGVGISPLHF
NA,TRBJ1-4,once,TRBV25-1,TGTGCCAGCAGCGACGGACAGCGAACAACTAATGAAAAACTGTTTTTT,CASSDGQRTTNEKLFF
TRBD2,TRBJ2-2,NA,TRBV25-1,TGTGCCAGCAGTATCCGACTAGCGGGGGCGTCTGGGGAGCTGTTTTTT,CASSIRLAGASGELFF
TRBD1,TRBJ1-2,NA,TRBV9,TGTGCCAGCAGCCAAAATGGACAGGGGTGGGATGGCTACACCTTC,CASSQNGQGWDGYTF
TRBD1,TRBJ2-2,NA,TRBV7-3,TGTGCCAGCAGCCCAGAGACAGGGTCCACCGGGGAGCTGTTTTTT,CASSPETGSTGELFF
TRBD2,TRBJ2-3,NA,TRBV5-1,TGCGCCAGCAGAACGGGGGGGTCAGATACGCAGTATTTT,CASRTGGSDTQYF
NA,TRBJ2-4,NA,TRBV29-1,TGTTGCCGGGACACAGGAAACATTCAGTACTTC,CCRDTGNIQYF
NA,TRBJ1-1,NA,TRBV27,TGTGCCAGCAGTTTTTCAGGGATCACTGAAGCTTTCTTT,CASSFSGITEAFF
TRBD1,TRBJ1-5,NA,TRBV2,TGTGCCAGCAAGGGACAGAGCAATCAGCCCCAGCATTTT,CASKGQSNQPQHF
NA,TRBJ1-5,few,TRBV30,TGTGCCTGGAGTGGGGGAGGCAATCAGCCCCAGCATTTT,CAWSGGGNQPQHF
NA,TRBJ1-1,NA,TRBV2,TGTGCCAGCAGAACAACGGGGGACACTGAAGCTTTCTTT,CASRTTGDTEAFF
NA,TRBJ2-2,NA,TRBV18,TGTGCCAGCTCACCACTCGGGACGAACACCGGGGAGCTGTTTTTT,CASSPLGTNTGELFF